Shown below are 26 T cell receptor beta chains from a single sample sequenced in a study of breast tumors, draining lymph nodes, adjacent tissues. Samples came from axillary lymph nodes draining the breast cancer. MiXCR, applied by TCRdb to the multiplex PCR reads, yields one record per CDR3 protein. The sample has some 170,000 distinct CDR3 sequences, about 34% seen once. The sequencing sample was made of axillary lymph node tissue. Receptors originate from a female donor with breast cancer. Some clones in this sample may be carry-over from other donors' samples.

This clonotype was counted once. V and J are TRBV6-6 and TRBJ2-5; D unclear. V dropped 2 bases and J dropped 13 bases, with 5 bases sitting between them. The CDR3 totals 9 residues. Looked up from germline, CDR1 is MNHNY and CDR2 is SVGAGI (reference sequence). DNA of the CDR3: TGTGCCAGCAGTTACCCCTGGTACTTC. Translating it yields CASSYPWYF.

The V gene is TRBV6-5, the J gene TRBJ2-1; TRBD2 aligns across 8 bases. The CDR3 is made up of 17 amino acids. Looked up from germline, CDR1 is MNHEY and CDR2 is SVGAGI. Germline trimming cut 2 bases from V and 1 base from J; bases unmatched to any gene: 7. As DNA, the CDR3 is TGTGCCAGCAGTTACAGTGCGGGGGGCCAATCCTACAATGAGCAGTTCTTC. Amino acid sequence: CASSYSAGGQSYNEQFF.

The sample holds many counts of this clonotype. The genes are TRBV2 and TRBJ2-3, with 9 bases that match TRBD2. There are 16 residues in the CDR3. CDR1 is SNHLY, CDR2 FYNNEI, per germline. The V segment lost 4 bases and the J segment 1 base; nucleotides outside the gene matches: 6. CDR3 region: CASSVPAGGGTDTQYF. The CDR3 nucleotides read TGTGCCAGCAGTGTCCCAGCGGGGGGAGGCACAGATACGCAGTATTTT.

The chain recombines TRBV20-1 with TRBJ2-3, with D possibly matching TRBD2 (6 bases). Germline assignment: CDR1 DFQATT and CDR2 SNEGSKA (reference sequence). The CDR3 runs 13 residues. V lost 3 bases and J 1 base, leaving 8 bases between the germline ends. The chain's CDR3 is CSASGSRTDTQYF. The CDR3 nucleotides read TGCAGTGCTAGCGGGAGTCGCACAGATACGCAGTATTTT.

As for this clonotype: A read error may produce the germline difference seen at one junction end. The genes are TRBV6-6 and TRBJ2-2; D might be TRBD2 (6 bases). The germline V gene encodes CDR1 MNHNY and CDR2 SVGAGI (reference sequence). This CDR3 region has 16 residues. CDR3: CASSYGGAPYTGELSF. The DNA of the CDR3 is TGTGCCAGCAGTTACGGAGGGGCTCCGTACACCGGGGAGCTGTCCTTT.

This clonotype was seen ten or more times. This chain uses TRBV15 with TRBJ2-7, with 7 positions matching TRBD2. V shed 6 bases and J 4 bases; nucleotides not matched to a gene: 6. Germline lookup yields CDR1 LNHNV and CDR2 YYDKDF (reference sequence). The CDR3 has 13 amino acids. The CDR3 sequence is CATRASGLYEQYF. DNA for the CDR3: TGTGCCACCAGGGCTAGCGGTCTTTACGAGCAGTACTTC. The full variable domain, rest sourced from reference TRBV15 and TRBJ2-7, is DAMVIQNPRYQVTQFGKPVTLSCSQTLNHNVMYWYQQKSSQAPKLLFHYYDKDFNNEADTPDNFQSRRPNTSFCFLDIRSPGLGDTAMYLCATRASGLYEQYFGPGTRLTVT.

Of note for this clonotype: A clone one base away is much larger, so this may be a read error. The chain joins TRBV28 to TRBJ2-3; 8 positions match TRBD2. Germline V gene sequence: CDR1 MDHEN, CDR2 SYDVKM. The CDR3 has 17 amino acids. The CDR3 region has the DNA TGTGCCAGCAGTTTATCAGCCGGGAGGGAGAACACAGATACGCGGTATTTT. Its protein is CASSLSAGRENTDTRYF.

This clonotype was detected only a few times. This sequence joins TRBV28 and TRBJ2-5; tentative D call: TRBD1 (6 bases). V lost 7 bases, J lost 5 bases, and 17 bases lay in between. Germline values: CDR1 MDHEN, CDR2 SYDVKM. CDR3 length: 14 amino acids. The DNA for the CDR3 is TGTGCCAGCATACCCAGTAGAGGGGGTGAGACCCAGTACTTC. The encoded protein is CASIPSRGGETQYF. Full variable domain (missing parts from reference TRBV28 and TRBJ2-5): DVKVTQSSRYLVKRTGEKVFLECVQDMDHENMFWYRQDPGLGLRLIYFSYDVKMKEKGDIPEGYSVSREKKERFSLILESASTNQTSMYLCASIPSRGGETQYFGPGTRLLVL.

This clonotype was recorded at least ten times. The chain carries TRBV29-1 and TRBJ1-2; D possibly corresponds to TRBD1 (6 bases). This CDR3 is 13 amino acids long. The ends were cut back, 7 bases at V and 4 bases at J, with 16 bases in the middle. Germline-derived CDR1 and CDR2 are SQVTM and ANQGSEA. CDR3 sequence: CSADNREPYGYTF. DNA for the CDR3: TGCAGCGCCGATAACAGGGAACCCTATGGCTACACCTTC.

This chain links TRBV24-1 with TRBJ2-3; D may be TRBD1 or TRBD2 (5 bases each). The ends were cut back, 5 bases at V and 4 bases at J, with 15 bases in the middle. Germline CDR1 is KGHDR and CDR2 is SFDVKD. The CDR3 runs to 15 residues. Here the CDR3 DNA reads TGTGCCACCAGTGGTACGGGGACGAGTCCAGATACGCAGTATTTT. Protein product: CATSGTGTSPDTQYF.

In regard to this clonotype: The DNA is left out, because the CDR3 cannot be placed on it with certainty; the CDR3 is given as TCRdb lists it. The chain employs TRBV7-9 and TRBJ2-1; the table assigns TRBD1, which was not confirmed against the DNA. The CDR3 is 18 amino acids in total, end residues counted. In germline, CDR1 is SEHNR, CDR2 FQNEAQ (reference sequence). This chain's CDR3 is CASSFYICSALTGNEQFF.

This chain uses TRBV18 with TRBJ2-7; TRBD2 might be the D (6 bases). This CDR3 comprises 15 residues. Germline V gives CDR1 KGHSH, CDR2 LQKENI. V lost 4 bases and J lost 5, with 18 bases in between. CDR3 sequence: CASSLGRELGDEQYF. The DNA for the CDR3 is TGTGCCAGCTCACTAGGACGGGAGCTGGGGGACGAGCAGTACTTC.

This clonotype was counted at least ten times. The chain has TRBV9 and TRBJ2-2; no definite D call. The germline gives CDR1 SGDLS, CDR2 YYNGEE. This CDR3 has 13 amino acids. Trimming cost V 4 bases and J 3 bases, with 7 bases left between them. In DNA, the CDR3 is TGTGCCAGCAGCCCGGCAGACACCGGGGAGCTGTTTTTT. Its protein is CASSPADTGELFF.

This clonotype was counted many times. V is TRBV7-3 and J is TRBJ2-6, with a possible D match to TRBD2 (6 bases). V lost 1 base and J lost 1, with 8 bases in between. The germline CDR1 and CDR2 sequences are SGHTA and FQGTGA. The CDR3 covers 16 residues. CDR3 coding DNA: TGTGCCAGCAGCTTAAAGGCGGGGTCTGGGGCCAACGTCCTGACTTTC. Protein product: CASSLKAGSGANVLTF. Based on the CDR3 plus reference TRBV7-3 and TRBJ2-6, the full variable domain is GAGVSQTPSNKVTEKGKYVELRCDPISGHTALYWYRQSLGQGPEFLIYFQGTGAADDSGLPNDRFFAVRPEGSVSTLKIQRTERGDSAVYLCASSLKAGSGANVLTFGAGSRLTVL.

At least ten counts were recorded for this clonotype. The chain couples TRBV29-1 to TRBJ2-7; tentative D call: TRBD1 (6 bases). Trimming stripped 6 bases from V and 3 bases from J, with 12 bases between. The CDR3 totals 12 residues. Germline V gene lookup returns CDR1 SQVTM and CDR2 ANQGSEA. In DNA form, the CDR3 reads TGCAGCGTGGGAACAGGGAACTACGAGCAGTACTTC. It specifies CSVGTGNYEQYF.

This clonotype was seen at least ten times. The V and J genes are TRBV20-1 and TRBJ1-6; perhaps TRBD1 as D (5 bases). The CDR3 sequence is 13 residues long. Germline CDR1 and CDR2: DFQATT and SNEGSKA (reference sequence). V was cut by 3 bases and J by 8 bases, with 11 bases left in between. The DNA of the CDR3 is TGCAGTGCTAGTGGGCAGGGATATTCACCCCTCCACTTT. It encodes CSASGQGYSPLHF.

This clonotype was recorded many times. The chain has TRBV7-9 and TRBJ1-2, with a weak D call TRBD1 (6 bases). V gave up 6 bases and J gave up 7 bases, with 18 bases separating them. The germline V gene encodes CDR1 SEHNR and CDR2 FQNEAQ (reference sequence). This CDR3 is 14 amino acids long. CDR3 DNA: TGTGCCAGCAGTCACTTGACAGGTTTCCCTGGCTACACCTTC. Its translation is CASSHLTGFPGYTF.

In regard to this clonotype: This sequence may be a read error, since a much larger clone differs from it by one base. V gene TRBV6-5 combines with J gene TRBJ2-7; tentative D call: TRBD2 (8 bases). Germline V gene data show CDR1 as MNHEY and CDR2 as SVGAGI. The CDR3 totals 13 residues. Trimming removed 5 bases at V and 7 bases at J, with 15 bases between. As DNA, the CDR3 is TGTGCCAGCAGTCGGGAGGGGGCCAGGGAGCAGTACTTC. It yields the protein CASSREGAREQYF.

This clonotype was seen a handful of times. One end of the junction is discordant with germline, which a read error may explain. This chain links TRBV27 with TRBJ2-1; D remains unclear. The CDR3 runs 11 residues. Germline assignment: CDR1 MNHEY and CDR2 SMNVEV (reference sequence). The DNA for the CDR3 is TGTGCCAGCAGTTCCTACACTGAGCAGTTCTTC. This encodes CASSSYTEQFF.

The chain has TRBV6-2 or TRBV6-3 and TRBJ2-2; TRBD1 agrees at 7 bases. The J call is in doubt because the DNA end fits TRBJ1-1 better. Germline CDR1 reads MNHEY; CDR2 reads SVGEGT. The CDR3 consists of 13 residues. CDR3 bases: TGTGCCAGCAGTACAGGGGAGAGGACTGAAGCTTTCTTT. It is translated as CASSTGERTEAFF.

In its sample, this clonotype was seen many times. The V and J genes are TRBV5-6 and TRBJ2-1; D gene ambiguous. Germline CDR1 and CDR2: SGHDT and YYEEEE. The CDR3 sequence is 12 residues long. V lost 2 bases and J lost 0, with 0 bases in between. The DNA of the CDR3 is TGTGCCAGCAGCTTCTCCTACAATGAGCAGTTCTTC. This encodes CASSFSYNEQFF.

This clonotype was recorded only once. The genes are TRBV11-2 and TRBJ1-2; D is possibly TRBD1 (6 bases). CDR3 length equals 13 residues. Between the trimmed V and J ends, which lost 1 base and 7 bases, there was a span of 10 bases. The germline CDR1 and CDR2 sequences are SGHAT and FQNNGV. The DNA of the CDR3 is TGTGCCAGCAGCTTAGGCAGGGGAGGTGGCTACACCTTC. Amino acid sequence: CASSLGRGGGYTF. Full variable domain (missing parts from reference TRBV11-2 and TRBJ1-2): EAGVAQSPRYKIIEKRQSVAFWCNPISGHATLYWYQQILGQGPKLLIQFQNNGVVDDSQLPKDRFSAERLKGVDSTLKIQPAKLEDSAVYLCASSLGRGGGYTFGSGTRLTVV.

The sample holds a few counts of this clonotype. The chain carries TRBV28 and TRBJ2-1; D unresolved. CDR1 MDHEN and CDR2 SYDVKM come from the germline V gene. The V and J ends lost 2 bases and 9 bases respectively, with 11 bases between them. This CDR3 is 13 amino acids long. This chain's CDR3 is CASSLPQDREQFF. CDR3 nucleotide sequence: TGTGCCAGCAGTTTACCGCAGGACCGTGAGCAGTTCTTC.

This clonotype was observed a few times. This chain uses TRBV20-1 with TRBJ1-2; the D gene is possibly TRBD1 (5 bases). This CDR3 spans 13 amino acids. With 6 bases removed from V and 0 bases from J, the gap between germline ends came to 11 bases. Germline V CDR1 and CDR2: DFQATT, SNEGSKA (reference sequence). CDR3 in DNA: TGCAGTGCCAAGGGGCTAACTAACTATGGCTACACCTTC. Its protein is CSAKGLTNYGYTF.

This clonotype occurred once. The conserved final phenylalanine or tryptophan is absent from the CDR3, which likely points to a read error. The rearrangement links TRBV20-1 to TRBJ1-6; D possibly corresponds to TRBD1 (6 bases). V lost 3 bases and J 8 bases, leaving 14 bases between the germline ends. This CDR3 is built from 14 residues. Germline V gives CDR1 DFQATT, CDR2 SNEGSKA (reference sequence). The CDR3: CSARIGTPHSPLHS. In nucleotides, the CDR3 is TGCAGTGCTAGGATCGGGACACCTCATTCACCCCTCCACTCT.

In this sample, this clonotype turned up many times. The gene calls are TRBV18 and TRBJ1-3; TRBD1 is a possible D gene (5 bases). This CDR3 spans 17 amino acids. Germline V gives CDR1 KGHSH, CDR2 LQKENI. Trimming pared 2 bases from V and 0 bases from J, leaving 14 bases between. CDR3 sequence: CASSPLDIRISGNTIYF. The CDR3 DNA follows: TGTGCCAGCTCACCATTGGACATAAGAATCTCTGGAAACACCATATATTTT.